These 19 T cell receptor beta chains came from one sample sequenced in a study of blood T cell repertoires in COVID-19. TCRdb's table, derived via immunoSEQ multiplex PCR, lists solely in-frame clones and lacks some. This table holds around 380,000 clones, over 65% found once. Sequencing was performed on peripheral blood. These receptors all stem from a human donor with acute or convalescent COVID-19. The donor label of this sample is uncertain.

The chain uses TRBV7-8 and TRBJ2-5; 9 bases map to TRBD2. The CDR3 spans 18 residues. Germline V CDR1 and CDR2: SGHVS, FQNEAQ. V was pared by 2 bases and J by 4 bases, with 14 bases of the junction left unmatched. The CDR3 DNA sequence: TGTGCCAGCAGCTTACTAGGAGGCGGGGGGGCCGGTTCAGAGACCCAGTACTTC. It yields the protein CASSLLGGGGAGSETQYF.

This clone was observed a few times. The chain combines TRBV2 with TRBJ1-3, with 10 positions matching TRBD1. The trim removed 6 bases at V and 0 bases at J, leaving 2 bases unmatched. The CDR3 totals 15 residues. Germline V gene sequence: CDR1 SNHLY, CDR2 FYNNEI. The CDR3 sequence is CASRGQGSSGNTIYF. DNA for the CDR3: TGTGCCAGCAGGGGACAGGGGAGCTCTGGAAACACCATATATTTT.

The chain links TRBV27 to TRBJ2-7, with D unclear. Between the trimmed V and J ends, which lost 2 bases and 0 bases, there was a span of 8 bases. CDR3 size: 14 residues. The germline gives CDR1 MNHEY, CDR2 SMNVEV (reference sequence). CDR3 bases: TGTGCCAGCAGTTTAAAGCGTATCTCCTACGAGCAGTACTTC. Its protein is CASSLKRISYEQYF.

CDR3 in DNA: TGTGCCAGCAGCCGGGGTAGAGGGTTTTATGGCTACACCTTC. It specifies CASSRGRGFYGYTF. The chain joins TRBV27 to TRBJ1-2; D unclear. Germline-derived CDR1 and CDR2 are MNHEY and SMNVEV (reference sequence). The CDR3 has 14 residues. V dropped 6 bases and J dropped 5 bases, with 16 bases sitting between them.

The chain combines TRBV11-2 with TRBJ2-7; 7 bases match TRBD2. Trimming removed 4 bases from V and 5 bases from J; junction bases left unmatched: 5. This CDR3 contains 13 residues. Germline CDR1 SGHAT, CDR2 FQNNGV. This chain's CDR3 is CASSSGRMDEQYF. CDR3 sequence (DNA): TGTGCCAGCAGCTCCGGGAGGATGGACGAGCAGTACTTC.

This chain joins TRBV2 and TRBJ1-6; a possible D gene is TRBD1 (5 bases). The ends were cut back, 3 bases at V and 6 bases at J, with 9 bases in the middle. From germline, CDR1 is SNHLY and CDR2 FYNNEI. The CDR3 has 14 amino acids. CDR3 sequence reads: CASSEWGSNSPLHF. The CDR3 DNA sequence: TGTGCCAGCAGTGAGTGGGGCAGTAATTCACCCCTCCACTTT.

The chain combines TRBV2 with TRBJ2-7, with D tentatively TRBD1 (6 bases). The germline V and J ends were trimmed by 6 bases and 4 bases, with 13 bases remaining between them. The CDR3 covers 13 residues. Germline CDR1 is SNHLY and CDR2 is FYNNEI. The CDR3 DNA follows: TGTGCCAGCAGCCCCCAAGGGGGTTACGAGCAGTACTTC. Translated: CASSPQGGYEQYF.

The CDR3: CAWRGQVYYEQYF. The CDR3, as DNA: TGTGCCTGGAGGGGTCAGGTTTACTACGAGCAGTACTTC. The gene calls are TRBV30 and TRBJ2-7; D gene ambiguous. This CDR3 spans 13 amino acids. The V end lost 3 bases, the J end lost 3 bases, and 12 bases lay between the germline ends. Germline CDR1 is GTSNPN and CDR2 is SVGIG (reference sequence).

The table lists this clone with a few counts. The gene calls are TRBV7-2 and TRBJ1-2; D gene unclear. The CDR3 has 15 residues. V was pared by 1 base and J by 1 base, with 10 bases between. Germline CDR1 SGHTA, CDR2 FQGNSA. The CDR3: CASSLVRQRNYGYTF. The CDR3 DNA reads TGTGCCAGCAGCTTAGTTAGGCAGCGTAACTATGGCTACACCTTC.

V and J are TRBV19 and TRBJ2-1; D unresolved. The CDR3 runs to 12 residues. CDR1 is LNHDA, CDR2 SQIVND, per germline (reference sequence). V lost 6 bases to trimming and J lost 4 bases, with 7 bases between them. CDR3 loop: CASSQRYNEQFF. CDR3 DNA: TGTGCCAGTAGCCAGCGATACAATGAGCAGTTCTTC. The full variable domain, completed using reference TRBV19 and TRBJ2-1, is DGGITQSPKYLFRKEGQNVTLSCEQNLNHDAMYWYRQDPGQGLRLIYYSQIVNDFQKGDIAEGYSVSREKKESFPLTVTSAQKNPTAFYLCASSQRYNEQFFGPGTRLTVL.

DNA of the CDR3: TGTGCCAGCAGCGAACCCCCCCCTAGGCCCGAAAAACTGTTTTTT. Its protein product is CASSEPPPRPEKLFF. The chain carries TRBV2 and TRBJ1-4; D gene unclear. Per the germline V gene, CDR1 is SNHLY and CDR2 is FYNNEI. The CDR3 totals 15 residues. Trimming removed 6 bases at V and 8 bases at J, with 19 bases between.

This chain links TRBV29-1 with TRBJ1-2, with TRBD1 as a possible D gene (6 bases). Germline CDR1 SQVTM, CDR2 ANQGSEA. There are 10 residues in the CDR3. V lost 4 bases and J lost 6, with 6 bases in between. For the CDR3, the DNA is TGCAGCGTTGGGACAGATGGCTACACCTTC. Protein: CSVGTDGYTF.

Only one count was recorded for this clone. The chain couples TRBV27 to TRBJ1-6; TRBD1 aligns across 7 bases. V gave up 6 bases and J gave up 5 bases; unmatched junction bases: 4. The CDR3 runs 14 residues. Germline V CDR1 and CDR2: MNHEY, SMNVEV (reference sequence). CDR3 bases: TGTGCCAGCAGGGGGACAGTCGATAATTCACCCCTCCACTTT. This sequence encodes CASRGTVDNSPLHF.

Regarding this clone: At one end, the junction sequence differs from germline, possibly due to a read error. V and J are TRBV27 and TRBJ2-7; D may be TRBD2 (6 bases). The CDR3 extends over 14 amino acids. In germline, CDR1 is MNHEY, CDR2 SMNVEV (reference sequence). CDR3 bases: TGTGCCAGCAGTTTACGCGGAGGGCGTGGAAGGGCGAGCTTC. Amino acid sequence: CASSLRGGRGRASF.

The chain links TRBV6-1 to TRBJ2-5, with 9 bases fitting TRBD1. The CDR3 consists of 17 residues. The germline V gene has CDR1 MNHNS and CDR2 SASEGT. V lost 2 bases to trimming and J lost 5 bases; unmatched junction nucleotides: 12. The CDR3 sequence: CASSESVHRGHLETQYF. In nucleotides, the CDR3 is TGTGCCAGCAGTGAATCGGTCCACAGGGGGCATCTTGAGACCCAGTACTTC.

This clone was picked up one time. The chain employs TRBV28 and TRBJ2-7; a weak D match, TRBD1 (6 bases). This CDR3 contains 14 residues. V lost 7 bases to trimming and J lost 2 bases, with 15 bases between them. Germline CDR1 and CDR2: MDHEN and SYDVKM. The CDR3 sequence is CASTRTAPPYEQYF. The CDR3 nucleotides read TGTGCCAGCACTAGGACAGCACCGCCCTACGAGCAGTACTTC. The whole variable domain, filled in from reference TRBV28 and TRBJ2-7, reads DVKVTQSSRYLVKRTGEKVFLECVQDMDHENMFWYRQDPGLGLRLIYFSYDVKMKEKGDIPEGYSVSREKKERFSLILESASTNQTSMYLCASTRTAPPYEQYFGPGTRLTVT.

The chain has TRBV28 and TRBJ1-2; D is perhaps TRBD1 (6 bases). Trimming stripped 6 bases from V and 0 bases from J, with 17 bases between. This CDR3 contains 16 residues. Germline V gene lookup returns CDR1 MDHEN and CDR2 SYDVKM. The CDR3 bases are TGTGCCAGCAGCCCATGGAGCAGGGGTGCTAACTATGGCTACACCTTC. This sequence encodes CASSPWSRGANYGYTF.

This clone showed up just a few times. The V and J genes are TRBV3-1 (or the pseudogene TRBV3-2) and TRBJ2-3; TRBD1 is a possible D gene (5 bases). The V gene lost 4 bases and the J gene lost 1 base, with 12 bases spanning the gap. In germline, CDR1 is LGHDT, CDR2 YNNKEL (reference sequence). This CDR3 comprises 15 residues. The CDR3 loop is CASSRGRGGTDTQYF. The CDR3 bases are TGTGCCAGCAGCCGAGGTAGGGGTGGCACAGATACGCAGTATTTT.

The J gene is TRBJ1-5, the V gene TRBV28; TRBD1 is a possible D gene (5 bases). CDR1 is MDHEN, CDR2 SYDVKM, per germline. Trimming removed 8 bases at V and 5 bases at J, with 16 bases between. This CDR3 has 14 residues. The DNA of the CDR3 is TGTGCCAGCTCCTCGGGCGGGGGTCATCAGCCCCAGCATTTT. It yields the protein CASSSGGGHQPQHF.